The T cell receptor beta chain described here comes from a study of blood T cell repertoires in COVID-19. Enrolled during active infection, Seattle patients were then followed longitudinally. The trim removed 2 bases at V and 2 bases at J, leaving 1 base unmatched. This CDR3 has 14 residues. Germline assignment: CDR1 LNHDA and CDR2 SQIVND (reference sequence). The protocol was immunoSEQ multiplex PCR, while the TCRdb copy is restricted to in-frame clones and leaves out a portion. The data contain around 330,000 clones, approximately 88% of them singletons. J is TRBJ2-5 and V is TRBV19; 8 nucleotides agree with TRBD1. The material sequenced was peripheral blood. This clonotype originated in a woman under 40 with COVID-19, enrolled during active disease. This CDR3 reads CASSITGGQETQYF. DNA for the CDR3: TGTGCCAGTAGTATAACAGGGGGGCAAGAGACCCAGTACTTC.